The 28 T cell receptor beta chains below come from one sample, sequenced in a study of blood T cell repertoires in COVID-19 (dated by TCRdb to between 2020 and 2021). Preparation of the library involved the immunoSEQ multiplex PCR assay. The table was pulled from immuneACCESS by TCRdb, which kept in-frame rearrangements only. Such tables lose some clones; where checked, under half of the loss comes from unresolved V genes, and the rest has no known cause. This sample holds just over 650,000 clones; 85% to 90% were observed only once. Together, the top ten hold under 0.3% of the sample. Sequenced material: peripheral blood. The origin of the receptors is a woman aged 18-29 years with acute or convalescent COVID-19.

This chain links TRBV7-3 with TRBJ1-4; TRBD1 agrees at 9 bases. CDR1 and CDR2 (germline): SGHTA, FQGTGA. V dropped 5 bases and J dropped 7; count of bases not matched to a gene: 8. The CDR3 length is 15 residues. The chain's CDR3 is CASSATGGAFEKLFF. CDR3 coding DNA: TGTGCCAGCAGCGCCACAGGGGGCGCCTTTGAAAAACTGTTTTTT.

V is TRBV14 and J is TRBJ2-7; TRBD2 matches 12 bases. After removal of 4 bases from V and 2 bases from J, the junction contained 6 bases not matched to a gene. The V gene's germline CDR1 is SGHDN and CDR2 FVKESK. CDR3 length: 16 amino acids. The CDR3 here is CASSLRLAGDTYEQYF. Here the CDR3 DNA reads TGTGCCAGCAGCCTCAGACTAGCGGGGGACACCTACGAGCAGTACTTC.

The chain has TRBV7-6 and TRBJ2-7; D possibly corresponds to TRBD1 (5 bases). V was clipped by 2 bases and J by 2 bases, with 10 bases between them. Germline assignment: CDR1 SGHVS and CDR2 FNYEAQ. The CDR3 extends over 14 amino acids. In DNA, the CDR3 is TGTGCCAGCAGCTTACATCAGGGAACCTACGAGCAGTACTTC. The encoded protein is CASSLHQGTYEQYF.

Turning to this clone: The sample holds other DNA sequences that translate to the same CDR3. This chain links TRBV25-1 with TRBJ1-3; D possibly corresponds to TRBD1 (5 bases). Trimming stripped 6 bases from V and 5 bases from J, with 11 bases between. This CDR3 comprises 13 residues. Germline V CDR1 and CDR2: MGHDK, SYGVNS. This CDR3 is CASSEWGRNTIYF. CDR3 in DNA: TGTGCCAGCAGCGAGTGGGGCCGAAACACCATATATTTT.

The chain recombines TRBV4-1 with TRBJ2-1, with a possible D match to TRBD1 (6 bases). Looked up from germline, CDR1 is MGHRA and CDR2 is YSYEKL. V dropped 6 bases and J dropped 1 base, with 19 bases sitting between them. The CDR3 is 17 residues long. Here the CDR3 DNA reads TGCGCCAGCAGTGTAACGGCAGGGGCGATTTCCTACAATGAGCAGTTCTTC. Translating gives CASSVTAGAISYNEQFF.

This clone was recorded only once. The chain employs TRBV6-5 and TRBJ2-1; 11 nucleotides align to TRBD2. The V segment lost 5 bases and the J segment 15 bases; nucleotides outside the gene matches: 9. The germline gives CDR1 MNHEY, CDR2 SVGAGI. The CDR3 runs 13 residues. This chain's CDR3 is CASSPRSGGARFF. The CDR3, as DNA: TGTGCCAGCAGTCCCCGTAGCGGGGGGGCACGGTTCTTC.

The V and J genes are TRBV12-5 and TRBJ1-1; D remains ambiguous. The germline CDR1 and CDR2 sequences are LGHNT and FRNRAP. V was pared by 0 bases and J by 2 bases, with 10 bases between. The CDR3 runs to 15 residues. The CDR3 nucleotides read TGTGCTAGTGGTTTGGTATTCGAGGGAAACACTGAAGCTTTCTTT. Protein sequence: CASGLVFEGNTEAFF.

This clone occurred once. The chain couples TRBV2 to TRBJ1-4; the D gene is possibly TRBD1 (5 bases). The CDR3 has 13 amino acids. Trimming removed 9 bases from V and 4 bases from J, with 12 bases in between. Germline lookup yields CDR1 SNHLY and CDR2 FYNNEI. The CDR3 here is CASRQTFNEKLFF. For the CDR3, the DNA is TGTGCCAGTCGACAGACCTTTAATGAAAAACTGTTTTTT.

The CDR3 spells CATSRVRGGRDTEAFF. Here the CDR3 DNA reads TGTGCCACCAGCAGAGTCCGTGGGGGCCGGGACACTGAAGCTTTCTTT. The chain couples TRBV15 to TRBJ1-1; the D gene is possibly TRBD1 (6 bases). Deletions cut 1 base from V and 3 bases from J, with 15 bases between. The CDR3 consists of 16 residues. CDR1 and CDR2 (germline): LNHNV, YYDKDF (reference sequence).

A remark on this clone: This sample also contains other DNA sequences that code for the same CDR3. V gene TRBV9 combines with J gene TRBJ2-3; 8 bases map to TRBD1. Germline V gene lookup returns CDR1 SGDLS and CDR2 YYNGEE. V was clipped by 4 bases and J by 7 bases; unmatched bases: 8. This CDR3 is 14 amino acids long. CDR3 amino acids: CASSLGQGANTQYF. The CDR3 DNA sequence: TGTGCCAGCAGCCTCGGGCAGGGGGCGAATACGCAGTATTTT.

With regard to this clone: At the DNA level, this CDR3 is encoded by other sequences in the same sample as well. J is TRBJ2-3 and V is TRBV7-2, with TRBD2 matching over 12 bases. The CDR3 is 15 amino acids. The V segment lost 5 bases and the J segment 3 bases; nucleotides outside the gene matches: 3. Germline CDR1 and CDR2: SGHTA and FQGNSA. The CDR3 region has the DNA TGTGCCAGCAGCCTTCTAGCGGGGGGGACAGATACGCAGTATTTT. Its protein product is CASSLLAGGTDTQYF.

The chain employs TRBV15 and TRBJ2-5, with D possibly being TRBD1 (5 bases). This CDR3 comprises 15 residues. Germline V lookup: CDR1 LNHNV, CDR2 YYDKDF (reference sequence). Trimming removed 5 bases at V and 1 base at J, with 14 bases between. The chain's CDR3 is CATSEDSRAQETQYF. As DNA, the CDR3 is TGTGCCACCAGCGAGGATTCCAGGGCCCAAGAGACCCAGTACTTC.

This chain links TRBV19 with TRBJ2-7; a possible D gene is TRBD2 (7 bases). There are 14 residues in the CDR3. Germline CDR1 is LNHDA and CDR2 is SQIVND (reference sequence). Trimming shortened V by 6 bases and J by 6 bases, and 18 bases separated the two germline ends. The CDR3 DNA reads as TGTGCCAGTAGCTCACAGGGAGGGCTTCCCGAGCAGTACTTC. Translation gives CASSSQGGLPEQYF.

This chain links TRBV7-9 with TRBJ2-7, with 7 bases aligning to TRBD1. CDR1 is SEHNR and CDR2 is FQNEAQ in the germline V gene (reference sequence). The CDR3 runs to 15 residues. Trimming took 5 bases from V and 4 from J; bases not matched to a gene: 11. CDR3 protein: CASSPTGLGEYEQYF. The CDR3 region has the DNA TGTGCCAGCAGCCCGACAGGGTTGGGGGAGTACGAGCAGTACTTC.

The chain has TRBV25-1 and TRBJ1-2; 10 nucleotides align to TRBD1. Germline assignment: CDR1 MGHDK and CDR2 SYGVNS. CDR3 size: 16 residues. V trimming: 1 base; J trimming: 3 bases; junction bases outside the gene matches: 5. The CDR3 nucleotides are TGTGCCAGCAGTGAATCAGGGACAGGGGTTGACTATGGCTACACCTTC. It encodes CASSESGTGVDYGYTF.

The chain links TRBV4-3 to TRBJ2-5, with 8 nucleotides matching TRBD1. The CDR3 has 15 residues. Trimming removed 2 bases from V and 5 bases from J; junction bases left unmatched: 7. Germline V gene data show CDR1 as LGHNA and CDR2 as YSLEER. The CDR3 is CASSQKTGVGETQYF. DNA for the CDR3: TGCGCCAGCAGCCAAAAGACAGGGGTCGGTGAGACCCAGTACTTC.

J is TRBJ1-5 and V is TRBV21-1; whether TRBD1, the table's D call, matches the DNA was not checked. TRBV21-1 is labeled a pseudogene. The CDR3 has 18 amino acids. This chain's CDR3 is CASSKELAADRENQPQHF. In DNA form, the CDR3 reads TGTGCCAGCAGCAAAGAGTTAGCTGCGGACAGAGAGAATCAGCCCCAGCATTTT.

The V gene is TRBV7-8, the J gene TRBJ1-6; D gene ambiguous. The germline V gene has CDR1 SGHVS and CDR2 FQNEAQ. Trimming pared 5 bases from V and 1 base from J, leaving 9 bases between. The CDR3 loop spans 15 amino acids. CDR3 bases: TGTGCCAGCAGCGCAAGGGAGTCCTATAATTCACCCCTCCACTTT. This codes for CASSARESYNSPLHF.

This clone was detected a few times. V usage is TRBV29-1 and J usage is TRBJ1-2; 7 bases align to TRBD1. J lost 8 bases, V lost 1 base, and 19 bases had no gene match. CDR1 and CDR2 (germline): SQVTM, ANQGSEA. The CDR3 length is 17 residues. The CDR3 region is CSVEGVGDSRSIWGYTF. CDR3 sequence (DNA): TGCAGCGTTGAAGGGGTGGGGGACAGCAGATCGATTTGGGGCTACACCTTC.

The chain has TRBV11-2 and TRBJ2-2; 7 bases agree with TRBD1. CDR1 and CDR2 (germline): SGHAT, FQNNGV. CDR3 length: 16 residues. V gave up 4 bases and J gave up 0 bases; unmatched junction bases: 5. In nucleotides, the CDR3 is TGTGCCAGCAGCTCGTACAGGGGAACGAACACCGGGGAGCTGTTTTTT. It specifies CASSSYRGTNTGELFF.

The V call is TRBV19, the J call TRBJ1-1; 9 bases match TRBD1. The CDR3 extends over 18 amino acids. Germline V gives CDR1 LNHDA, CDR2 SQIVND (reference sequence). J was trimmed by 6 bases and V by 1 base; bases with no gene match: 15. CDR3 sequence (DNA): TGTGCCAGTAGTATAGGATCTGTACTCGGGACAGGGTTGGCTGAAGCTTTCTTT. Protein product: CASSIGSVLGTGLAEAFF.

The gene calls are TRBV10-3 and TRBJ2-3; the match to TRBD1 covers 9 bases. Germline V gene lookup returns CDR1 ENHRY and CDR2 SYGVKD. The CDR3 is 13 amino acids. V gave up 10 bases and J gave up 0 bases; unmatched junction bases: 2. The CDR3 reads CATGTGSTDTQYF. Here the CDR3 DNA reads TGTGCCACCGGGACAGGGAGCACAGATACGCAGTATTTT.

The chain is built from TRBV5-1 and TRBJ2-6; possible D gene TRBD1, 5 bases. CDR3 length: 17 residues. V was clipped by 2 bases and J by 0 bases, with 12 bases between them. The germline gives CDR1 SGHRS, CDR2 YFSETQ. CDR3 nucleotide sequence: TGCGCCAGCAGCTTCACAGGCATGAACTCTGGGGCCAACGTCCTGACTTTC. Residues: CASSFTGMNSGANVLTF.

The DNA for the CDR3 is TGTGCCAGCTTTGGGGGCGAGGAGACCGGGGAGCTGTTTTTT. Amino acid sequence: CASFGGEETGELFF. The chain has TRBV21-1 and TRBJ2-2; the listed D gene, TRBD1, was not tested against the DNA. TRBV21-1 is a pseudogene segment. The CDR3 is made up of 14 amino acids.

Regarding this clone: The same CDR3 also results from other DNA sequences found in this sample. The chain employs TRBV6-6 and TRBJ1-1; D uncertain. CDR1 and CDR2 (germline): MNHNY, SVGAGI (reference sequence). Trimming cost V 2 bases and J 0 bases, with 7 bases left between them. The CDR3 is 14 amino acids. The DNA of the CDR3 is TGTGCCAGCAGTTACGGGAGAGTGAACACTGAAGCTTTCTTT. It encodes CASSYGRVNTEAFF.

V gene TRBV24-1 combines with J gene TRBJ2-5; 9 bases fit TRBD2. This CDR3 spans 16 amino acids. V was clipped by 4 bases and J by 0 bases; unmatched bases: 5. The germline CDR1 and CDR2 sequences are KGHDR and SFDVKD. The DNA for the CDR3 is TGTGCCACCAGTGACCTGACTAGCGGAGACCAAGAGACCCAGTACTTC. Translation: CATSDLTSGDQETQYF.

The J gene is TRBJ1-5, the V gene TRBV3-1 (or the pseudogene TRBV3-2); 9 positions agree with TRBD1. Looked up from germline, CDR1 is LGHDT and CDR2 is YNNKEL (reference sequence). The V segment lost 1 base and the J segment 2 bases; nucleotides outside the gene matches: 0. The CDR3 extends over 15 amino acids. CDR3 nucleotides: TGTGCCAGCAGCCAAGGACAGGGGGGCAATCAGCCCCAGCATTTT. Amino acids: CASSQGQGGNQPQHF.

This clone occurred once. CDR3 protein: CASSSDPRDSSRYGYTF. As DNA, the CDR3 is TGTGCCAGCAGTTCCGACCCCCGGGACAGTTCGCGCTATGGCTACACCTTC. The rearrangement links TRBV28 to TRBJ1-2, with TRBD1 identical over 7 bases. The V and J ends lost 4 bases and 4 bases, in that order; junction bases with no gene match: 15. CDR3 length: 17 amino acids. Looked up from germline, CDR1 is MDHEN and CDR2 is SYDVKM.